Listed below are T cell receptor beta chains from one sample, sequenced in a study of vaccination and CD4 T cells after COVID-19. MiXCR, run by TCRdb on the PCR reads, gives a single entry per CDR3 protein. The sample carries about 11,000 distinct CDR3 sequences, roughly 64% recorded once. The antigens for these receptors are not known. The material sequenced was CD4+ T cells from blood, cultured in vitro. The origin of the receptors is a human donor who had recovered from COVID-19. Both conserved end residues are part of each CDR3. The order of the fields is clone size, V gene, J gene, D gene, CDR3 DNA, CDR3 protein. The D gene is left open where the match is weak. Not every row has a clone size; where given, it reads once, few, many or a size class.

>-|TRBV5-1|TRBJ2-1|-
TGCGCCAGCAGCTTGACAGGCTCCTCTTACAATGAGCAGTTCTTC
CASSLTGSSYNEQFF
>few|TRBV6-1|TRBJ1-5|-
TGTGCCAGCAGTGAAGGCCCCCCCCCTCAGGGGACTAATCAGCCCCAGCATTTT
CASSEGPPPQGTNQPQHF
>few|TRBV7-6|TRBJ2-7|-
TGTGCCAGCTCCGCTGTCAACTACGAGCAGTACTTC
CASSAVNYEQYF
>-|TRBV7-2|TRBJ2-7|-
TGTGCCAGCAGCTTAATGGGGGCAGGGCTCGGGGAGCAGTACTTC
CASSLMGAGLGEQYF
>-|TRBV5-8|TRBJ2-7|-
TGTGCCAGCAGCGGACAGAGCTCCTACGAGCAGTACTTC
CASSGQSSYEQYF
>-|TRBV20-1|TRBJ2-5|TRBD2
TGCAGTGCTCCAGGACTAGCGGGCTGGCGACGAGAGACCCAGTACTTC
CSAPGLAGWRRETQYF
>-|TRBV7-2|TRBJ1-4|-
TGTGCCAGCAGCCCTCCAGGGATTAATGAAAAACTGTTTTTT
CASSPPGINEKLFF
>-|TRBV5-4|TRBJ1-1|-
TGTGCCAGCAGCTTTGGGGGGCTGAACACTGAAGCTTTCTTT
CASSFGGLNTEAFF
>-|TRBV21-1|TRBJ2-7|-
TGTGCCAGCAGTAGAGGGGACAGGTCCTACGAGCAGTACTTC
CASSRGDRSYEQYF
>-|TRBV7-9|TRBJ2-7|TRBD1
TGTGCCAGCAGCTTAGGCTCCGGGACAGGGGGGGACGAGCAGTACTTC
CASSLGSGTGGDEQYF
>-|TRBV11-2|TRBJ2-7|-
TGTGCCAGCAGCTTAGCCAGGGAGGTCTATTACGAGCAGTACTTC
CASSLAREVYYEQYF
>-|TRBV2|TRBJ1-6|-
TGTGCCAGCCGAGGACCTGGAGAGTCACCCCTCCACTTT
CASRGPGESPLHF
>once|TRBV18|TRBJ1-2|-
TGTGCCAGCTCACCCAACCGGGGGCAGGGTGTGTATGGCTACACCTTC
CASSPNRGQGVYGYTF
>-|TRBV5-4|TRBJ1-1|-
TGTGCTAGCAGCTCGACAGGCTACACTGAAGCTTTCTTT
CASSSTGYTEAFF